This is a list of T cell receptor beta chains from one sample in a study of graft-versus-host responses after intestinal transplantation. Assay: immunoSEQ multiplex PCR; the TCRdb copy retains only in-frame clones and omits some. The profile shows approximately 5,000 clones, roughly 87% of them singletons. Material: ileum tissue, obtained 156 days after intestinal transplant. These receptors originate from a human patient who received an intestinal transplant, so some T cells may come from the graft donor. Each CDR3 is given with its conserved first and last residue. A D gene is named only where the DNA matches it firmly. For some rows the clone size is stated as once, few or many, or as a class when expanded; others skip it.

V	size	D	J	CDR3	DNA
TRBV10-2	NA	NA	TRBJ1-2	CASSVQNYGYTF	TGCGCCAGCAGCGTCCAAAACTATGGCTACACCTTC
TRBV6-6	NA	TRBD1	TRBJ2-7	CASSYWTGTGFYEQYF	TGTGCCAGCAGTTACTGGACCGGGACAGGGTTCTACGAGCAGTACTTC
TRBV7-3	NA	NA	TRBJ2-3	CASSLGWGTDTQYF	TGTGCCAGCAGCTTAGGGTGGGGCACAGATACGCAGTATTTT
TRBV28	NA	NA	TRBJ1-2	CASSHYSTLDRPLGSHGYTF	TGTGCCAGCAGTCATTATTCCACCTTGGACCGGCCTCTAGGGTCGCATGGCTACACCTTC
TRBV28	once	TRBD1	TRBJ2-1	CASSSDREGNEQFF	TGTGCCAGTTCGTCGGACAGGGAAGGTAATGAGCAGTTCTTC
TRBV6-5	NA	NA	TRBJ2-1	CASTSEVNEQFF	TGTGCCAGCACCTCCGAAGTGAATGAGCAGTTCTTC
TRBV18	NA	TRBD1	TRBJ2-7	CASSPGTVSYEQYF	TGTGCCAGCTCACCCGGGACAGTCTCCTACGAGCAGTACTTC
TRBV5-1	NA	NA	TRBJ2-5	CASSLGGVGVYQETQYF	TGCGCCAGCAGCTTGGGAGGGGTGGGGGTGTACCAAGAGACCCAGTACTTC
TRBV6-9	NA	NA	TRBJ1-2	CASSYGTNYGYTF	TGTGCCAGCAGTTATGGGACAAACTATGGCTACACCTTC
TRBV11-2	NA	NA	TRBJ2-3	CASSYTALPDTQYF	TGTGCCAGCAGCTACACAGCATTACCAGATACGCAGTATTTT
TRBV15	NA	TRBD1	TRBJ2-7	CATSRTGTGGYEQYF	TGTGCCACCAGCAGAACTGGGACAGGGGGCTACGAGCAGTACTTC
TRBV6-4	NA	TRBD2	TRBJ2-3	CASSGTSGGADTQYF	TGTGCCAGCAGCGGGACTAGCGGGGGGGCCGATACGCAGTATTTT
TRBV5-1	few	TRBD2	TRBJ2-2	CASSWTSGSPNTGELFF	TGCGCCAGCAGCTGGACTAGCGGGAGCCCCAACACCGGGGAGCTGTTTTTT
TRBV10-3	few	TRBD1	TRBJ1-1	CAISSGQGSEAFF	TGTGCCATCAGCTCGGGACAGGGTAGTGAAGCTTTCTTT
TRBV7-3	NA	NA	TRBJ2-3	CASSRAGSPDTQYF	TGTGCCAGCAGCCGGGCCGGGAGTCCAGATACGCAGTATTTT
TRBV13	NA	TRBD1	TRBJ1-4	CASTDRMDEKLFF	TGTGCCAGCACGGACAGGATGGATGAAAAACTGTTTTTT
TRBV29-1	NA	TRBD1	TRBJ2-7	CSVSRDSSSYEQYF	TGCAGCGTTTCCCGGGACAGCAGCTCCTACGAGCAGTACTTC
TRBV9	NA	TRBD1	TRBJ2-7	CASSVGGQSSYEQYF	TGTGCCAGCAGCGTAGGGGGACAGAGCTCCTACGAGCAGTACTTC
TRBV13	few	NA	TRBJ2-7	CASSLRGLGYEQYF	TGTGCCAGCAGCTTACGGGGCCTAGGTTACGAGCAGTACTTC
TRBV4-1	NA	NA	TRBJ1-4	CASSQSNSGTYEKLFF	TGCGCCAGCAGCCAATCGAACTCCGGGACTTATGAAAAACTGTTTTTT
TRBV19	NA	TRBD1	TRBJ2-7	CASSILQGRQYF	TGTGCCAGTAGTATACTACAGGGGCGGCAGTACTTC
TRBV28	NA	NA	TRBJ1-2	CASSSRRGYTF	TGTGCCAGCAGTTCACGACGAGGCTACACCTTC
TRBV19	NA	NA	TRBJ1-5	CASSKQGPYNQPQHF	TGTGCCAGTAGTAAACAGGGACCCTACAATCAGCCCCAGCATTTT
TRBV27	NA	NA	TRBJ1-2	CASSLISGRGYTF	TGTGCCAGCAGCCTAATCTCCGGACGTGGCTACACCTTC
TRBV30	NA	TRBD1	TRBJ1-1	CAWSVQGTEAFF	TGTGCCTGGAGTGTACAGGGGACTGAAGCTTTCTTT
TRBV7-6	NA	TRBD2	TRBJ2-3	CASGSSGGASDTQYF	TGTGCCAGCGGATCAAGCGGGGGGGCCTCAGATACGCAGTATTTT
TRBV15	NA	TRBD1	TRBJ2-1	CATSRVPGTGVYNEQFF	TGTGCCACCAGCAGAGTCCCCGGGACAGGGGTTTACAATGAGCAGTTCTTC
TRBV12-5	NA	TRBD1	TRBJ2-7	CASGLGRRDRGDEQYF	TGTGCTAGTGGCCTCGGGCGCCGGGACAGGGGCGACGAGCAGTACTTC
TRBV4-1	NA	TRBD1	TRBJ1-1	CASSQDRGRRAEAFF	TGCGCCAGCAGCCAAGACAGGGGGCGCAGGGCTGAAGCTTTCTTT
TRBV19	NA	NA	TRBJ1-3	CASSIVLGGTSGNTIYF	TGTGCCAGTAGTATAGTTCTTGGAGGGACCTCTGGAAACACCATATATTTT
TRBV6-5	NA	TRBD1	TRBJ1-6	CASRRTGLNSPLHF	TGTGCCAGCAGGAGGACAGGGCTTAATTCACCCCTCCACTTT
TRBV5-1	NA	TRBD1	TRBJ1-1	CASSYRLGGSTPEAFF	TGCGCCAGCAGTTACCGGTTAGGGGGCTCGACCCCTGAAGCTTTCTTT
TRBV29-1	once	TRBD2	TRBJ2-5	CSVLVAGLETQYF	TGCAGCGTTCTAGTAGCGGGATTAGAGACCCAGTACTTC
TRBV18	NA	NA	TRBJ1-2	CASSPNLPVSNYGYTF	TGTGCCAGCTCACCAAATTTGCCGGTCAGTAACTATGGCTACACCTTC
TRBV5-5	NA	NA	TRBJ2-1	CASSLGGRPLNEQFF	TGTGCCAGCAGCTTGGGGGGGCGTCCTCTGAATGAGCAGTTCTTC
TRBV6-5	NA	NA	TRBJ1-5	CASSPGTSGQPQHF	TGTGCCAGCAGTCCCGGGACTAGTGGCCAGCCCCAGCATTTT
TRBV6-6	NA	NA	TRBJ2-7	CASSPSLIYEQYF	TGTGCCAGCAGCCCCTCATTGATCTACGAGCAGTACTTC
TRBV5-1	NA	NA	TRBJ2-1	CASSLVGTPSYNEQFF	TGCGCCAGCAGCTTGGTCGGGACACCATCCTACAATGAGCAGTTCTTC